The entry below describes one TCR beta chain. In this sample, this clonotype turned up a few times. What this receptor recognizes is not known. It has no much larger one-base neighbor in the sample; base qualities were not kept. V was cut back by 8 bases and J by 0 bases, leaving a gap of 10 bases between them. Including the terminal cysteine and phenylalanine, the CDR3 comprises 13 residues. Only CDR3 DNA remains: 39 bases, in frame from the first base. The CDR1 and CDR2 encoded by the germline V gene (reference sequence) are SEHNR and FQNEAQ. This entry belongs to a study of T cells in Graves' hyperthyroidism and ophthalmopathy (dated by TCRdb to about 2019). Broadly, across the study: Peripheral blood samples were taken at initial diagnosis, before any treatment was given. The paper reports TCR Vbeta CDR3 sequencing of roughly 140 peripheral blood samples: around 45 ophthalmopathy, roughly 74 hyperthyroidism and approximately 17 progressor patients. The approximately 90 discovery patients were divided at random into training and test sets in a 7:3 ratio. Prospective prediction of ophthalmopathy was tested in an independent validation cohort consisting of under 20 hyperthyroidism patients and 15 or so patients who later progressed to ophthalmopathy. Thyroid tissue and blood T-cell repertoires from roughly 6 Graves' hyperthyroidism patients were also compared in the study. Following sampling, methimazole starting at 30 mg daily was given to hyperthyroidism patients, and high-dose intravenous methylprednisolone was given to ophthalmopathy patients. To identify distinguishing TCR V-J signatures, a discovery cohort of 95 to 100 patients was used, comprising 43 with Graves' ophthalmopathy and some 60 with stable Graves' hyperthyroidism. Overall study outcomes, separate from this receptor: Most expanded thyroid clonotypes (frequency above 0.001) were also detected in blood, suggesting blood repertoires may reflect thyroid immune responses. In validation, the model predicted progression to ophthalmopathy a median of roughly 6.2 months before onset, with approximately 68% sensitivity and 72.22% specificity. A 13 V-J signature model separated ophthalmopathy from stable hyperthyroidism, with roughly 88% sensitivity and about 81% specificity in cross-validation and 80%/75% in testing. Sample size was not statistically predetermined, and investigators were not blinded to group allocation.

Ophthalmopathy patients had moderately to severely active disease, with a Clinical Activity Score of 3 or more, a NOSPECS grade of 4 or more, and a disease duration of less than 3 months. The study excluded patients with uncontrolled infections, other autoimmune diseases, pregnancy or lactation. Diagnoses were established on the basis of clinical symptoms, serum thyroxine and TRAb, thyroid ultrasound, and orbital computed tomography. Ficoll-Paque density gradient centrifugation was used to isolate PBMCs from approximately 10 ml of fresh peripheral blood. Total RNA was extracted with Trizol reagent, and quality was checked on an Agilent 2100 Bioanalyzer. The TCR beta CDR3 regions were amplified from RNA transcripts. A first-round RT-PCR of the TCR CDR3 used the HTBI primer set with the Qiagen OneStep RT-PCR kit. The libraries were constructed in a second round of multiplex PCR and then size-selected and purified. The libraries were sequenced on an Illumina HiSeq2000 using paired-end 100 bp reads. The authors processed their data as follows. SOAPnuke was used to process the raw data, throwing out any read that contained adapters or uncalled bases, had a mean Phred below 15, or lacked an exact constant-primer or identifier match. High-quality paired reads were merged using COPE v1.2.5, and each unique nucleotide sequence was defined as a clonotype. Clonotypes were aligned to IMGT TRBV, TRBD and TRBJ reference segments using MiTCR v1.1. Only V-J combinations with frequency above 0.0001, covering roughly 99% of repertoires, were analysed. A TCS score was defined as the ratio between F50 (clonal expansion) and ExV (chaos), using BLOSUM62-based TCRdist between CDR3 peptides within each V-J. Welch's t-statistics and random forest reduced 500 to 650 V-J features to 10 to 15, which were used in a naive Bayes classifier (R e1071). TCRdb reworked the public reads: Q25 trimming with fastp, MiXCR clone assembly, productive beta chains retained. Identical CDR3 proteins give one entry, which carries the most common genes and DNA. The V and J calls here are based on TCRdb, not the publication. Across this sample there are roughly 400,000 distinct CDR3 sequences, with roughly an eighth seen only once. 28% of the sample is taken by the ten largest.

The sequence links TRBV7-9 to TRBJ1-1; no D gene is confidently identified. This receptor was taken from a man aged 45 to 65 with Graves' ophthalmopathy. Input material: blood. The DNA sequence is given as TGTGCCAGCGGCACGTCGTTGAACACTGAAGCTTTCTTT. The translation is CASGTSLNTEAFF. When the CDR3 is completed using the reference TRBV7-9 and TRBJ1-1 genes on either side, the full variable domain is DTGVSQNPRHKITKRGQNVTFRCDPISEHNRLYWYRQTLGQGPEFLTYFQNEAQLEKSRLLSDRFSAERPKGSFSTLEIQRTEQGDSAMYLCASGTSLNTEAFFGQGTRLTVV.